This entry concerns a single T cell receptor beta chain. Antigen unknown. There were no recent acute infections or vaccinations among the donors, who were healthy HIV-negative adults. Germline CDR1 SGHNT, CDR2 YYREEE (reference sequence). Trimming removed 4 bases from V and 3 bases from J; junction bases left unmatched: 10. The CDR3 totals 17 residues. Deep was the level at which the assay was run. Only in-frame clones appear in the TCRdb table, and some are missing; sequencing was by immunoSEQ multiplex PCR. Here the sample spans fewer than 1.8 million clones, approximately 98.5% being singletons. These data originate in a study of shared clonotypes between healthy human individuals. Study-level points and caveats: Although depth was large, rarefaction showed that sequencing of the sorted subsets was incomplete. Read depth was anticipated to influence clonotype sharing among donors.

The TCR sequence derives from a young man in good health. This rearrangement joins TRBV5-4 to TRBJ2-2, with 9 bases identical to TRBD2. Sequencing was performed on naive CD4+ T cells sorted from blood. Noted subset: CD45RA+ positively selected. Here the CDR3 reads CASSPRVAGAYTGELFF. CDR3 nucleotides: TGTGCCAGCAGCCCCCGCGTAGCGGGAGCGTACACCGGGGAGCTGTTTTTT. Supplemented by reference TRBV5-4 and TRBJ2-2, the full variable domain reads ETGVTQSPTHLIKTRGQQVTLRCSSQSGHNTVSWYQQALGQGPQFIFQYYREEENGRGNFPPRFSGLQFPNYSSELNVNALELDDSALYLCASSPRVAGAYTGELFFGEGSRLTVL.